One sample yielded the 11 T cell receptor beta chains listed below, sequenced in a study of control samples from healthy donors and cancer patients. TCRdb keeps only in-frame clones here, not all; method: immunoSEQ multiplex PCR. The sample lists some 150,000 clones, approximately 92% occurring once. The sample taken for sequencing was blood. The receptors derive from a woman aged 60-75 years in good health.

The CDR3 is CASSSSGLASYEQYF. The CDR3 nucleotides read TGTGCCAGCAGCTCCTCGGGACTAGCGAGCTACGAGCAGTACTTC. The chain employs TRBV7-2 and TRBJ2-7; 10 bases are shared with TRBD2. This CDR3 has 15 amino acids. With V trimmed by 4 bases and J by 3 bases, 6 bases remained unmatched. Germline V gene data show CDR1 as SGHTA and CDR2 as FQGNSA.

This chain links TRBV6-2 or TRBV6-3 with TRBJ1-5; D remains ambiguous. The CDR3 totals 14 residues. Germline V gene data show CDR1 as MNHEY and CDR2 as SVGEGT. Trimming removed 2 bases from V and 2 bases from J, with 7 bases in between. The CDR3 reads CASSYSGGNQPQHF. The CDR3 nucleotides read TGTGCCAGCAGTTACAGCGGGGGCAATCAGCCCCAGCATTTT.

CDR3 nucleotides: TGTGCCAGCAGCGTAGGGTCCAGTAGCCTAGGTGGCACCGGGGAGCTGTTTTTT. This codes for CASSVGSSSLGGTGELFF. The chain links TRBV9 to TRBJ2-2; the D is unclear. CDR1 is SGDLS and CDR2 is YYNGEE in the germline V gene. The V end lost 0 bases, the J end lost 4 bases, and 19 bases lay between the germline ends. The CDR3 sequence is 18 residues long.

The chain recombines TRBV27 with TRBJ1-5; no reliable D call. With 6 bases removed from V and 0 bases from J, the gap between germline ends came to 6 bases. Germline assignment: CDR1 MNHEY and CDR2 SMNVEV (reference sequence). The CDR3 spans 13 residues. CDR3 region: CASSYNSNQPQHF. The CDR3, as DNA: TGTGCCAGCAGCTACAATAGCAATCAGCCCCAGCATTTT.

The rearrangement joins TRBV5-1 to TRBJ1-1; D is undetermined. Trimming removed 4 bases at V and 1 base at J, with 8 bases between. Germline-derived CDR1 and CDR2 are SGHRS and YFSETQ. This CDR3 region has 13 residues. The CDR3 sequence: CASSAGPNTEAFF. Here the CDR3 DNA reads TGCGCCAGCAGCGCAGGACCGAACACTGAAGCTTTCTTT.

CDR3 amino acids: CASSIRYAGGGIDEQFF. CDR3 coding DNA: TGTGCCAGCAGCATTAGGTACGCGGGGGGAGGGATCGATGAGCAGTTCTTC. The V and J genes are TRBV7-8 and TRBJ2-1; 8 bases are a match to TRBD2. Looked up from germline, CDR1 is SGHVS and CDR2 is FQNEAQ. The CDR3 loop spans 17 amino acids. The ends lost 5 bases at V and 8 bases at J; junction bases unmatched: 17.

V is TRBV7-9 and J is TRBJ1-5, with D tentatively TRBD1 (6 bases). The CDR3 is made up of 16 amino acids. The ends were cut back, 4 bases at V and 0 bases at J, with 13 bases in the middle. Per the germline V gene, CDR1 is SEHNR and CDR2 is FQNEAQ (reference sequence). The DNA for the CDR3 is TGTGCCAGCAGCTCGCGACAGGAAAATAGCAATCAGCCCCAGCATTTT. It yields the protein CASSSRQENSNQPQHF.

The rearrangement uses TRBV6-5 and TRBJ2-1; possible D gene TRBD1, 5 bases. Trimming left V 2 bases short and J 11 bases short, with 16 bases between. Per the germline V gene, CDR1 is MNHEY and CDR2 is SVGAGI. The CDR3 loop spans 14 amino acids. CDR3 sequence (DNA): TGTGCCAGCAGTTACGTCCCCAGGGTCGGTAAGCAGTTCTTC. This sequence encodes CASSYVPRVGKQFF.

In this sample, this clone turned up a few times. V usage is TRBV30 and J usage is TRBJ1-1, with TRBD1 as a possible D gene (5 bases). CDR1 and CDR2 from the germline V gene are GTSNPN and SVGIG (reference sequence). Between the trimmed V and J ends, which lost 0 bases and 5 bases, there was a span of 10 bases. This CDR3 contains 13 residues. The CDR3 region is CAWSVQDRTEAFF. The CDR3 DNA reads TGTGCCTGGAGTGTACAGGACCGGACTGAAGCTTTCTTT. The full variable domain, completed using reference TRBV30 and TRBJ1-1, is SQTIHQWPATLVQPVGSPLSLECTVEGTSNPNLYWYRQAAGRGLQLLFYSVGIGQISSEVPQNLSASRPQDRQFILSSKKLLLSDSGFYLCAWSVQDRTEAFFGQGTRLTVV.

In DNA form, the CDR3 reads TGTGCCAGCAGTTACCTAATATTCATGAACACTGAAGCTTTCTTT. It yields the protein CASSYLIFMNTEAFF. The chain couples TRBV6-2 or TRBV6-3 to TRBJ1-1; no clear D gene. The ends were cut back, 2 bases at V and 0 bases at J, with 10 bases in the middle. This CDR3 contains 15 residues. CDR1 is MNHEY, CDR2 SVGEGT, per germline.

The gene calls are TRBV6-5 and TRBJ1-1, with D possibly matching TRBD1 (5 bases). V lost 5 bases and J lost 6, with 19 bases in between. The CDR3 has 15 residues. CDR1 MNHEY and CDR2 SVGAGI come from the germline V gene. The CDR3, as DNA: TGTGCCAGCAGTCGCTTTACGGTAGGGGAGCCTGAAGCTTTCTTT. It is translated as CASSRFTVGEPEAFF.